This entry lists 24 T cell receptor beta chains sequenced from one sample in a study of somatic mutations in cytotoxic T cells in rheumatoid arthritis. The repertoire was sequenced with immunoSEQ multiplex PCR; TCRdb's copy has only in-frame clones and lacks some. The profile shows about 25,000 clones, about four fifths of them singletons. Sequencing used CD8+ T cells sorted from blood. These receptors came from a man aged 45 to 65 in good health.

The V and J genes are TRBV7-9 and TRBJ2-7, with 7 bases fitting TRBD1. Per germline, CDR1 SEHNR and CDR2 FQNEAQ (reference sequence). V lost 1 base to trimming and J lost 0 bases; unmatched junction nucleotides: 9. This CDR3 is built from 17 residues. CDR3 residues: CASSLGIGQVSSYEQYF. CDR3 in DNA: TGTGCCAGCAGCTTAGGCATCGGACAGGTGAGCTCCTACGAGCAGTACTTC.

The table lists this clone with a few counts. The chain has TRBV9 and TRBJ1-1, with TRBD1 matching over 7 bases. The CDR3 extends over 15 amino acids. V lost 4 bases to trimming and J lost 5 bases; unmatched junction nucleotides: 11. Germline V gene sequence: CDR1 SGDLS, CDR2 YYNGEE. CDR3 DNA: TGTGCCAGCAGCACCTGGGACAGATTGGGGACTGAAGCTTTCTTT. The encoded protein is CASSTWDRLGTEAFF.

The DNA of the CDR3 is TGTGCCAGCAGTGGGCAGGGTCTAGGCACAGATACGCAGTATTTT. Protein sequence: CASSGQGLGTDTQYF. J is TRBJ2-3 and V is TRBV6-1, with D possibly matching TRBD1 (5 bases). V was trimmed by 4 bases and J by 1 base, leaving 12 bases between them. CDR1 MNHNS and CDR2 SASEGT come from the germline V gene. The CDR3 is 15 residues long.

Here the CDR3 DNA reads TGCAGCGTGGACACGGAGGGGGTCAACAATGAGCAGTTCTTC. As protein: CSVDTEGVNNEQFF. V gene TRBV29-1 combines with J gene TRBJ2-1; D could derive from TRBD1 or TRBD2 (6 bases each). This CDR3 comprises 14 residues. Germline lookup yields CDR1 SQVTM and CDR2 ANQGSEA. Trimming pared 6 bases from V and 5 bases from J, leaving 17 bases between.

The chain links TRBV5-5 to TRBJ1-3; D unresolved. V was cut by 2 bases and J by 1 base, with 7 bases left in between. Germline CDR1 reads SGHKS; CDR2 reads YYEKEE (reference sequence). The CDR3 covers 14 residues. The CDR3 DNA is TGTGCCAGCAGCTTCCGAACATCTGGAAACACCATATATTTT. It specifies CASSFRTSGNTIYF.

This sequence joins TRBV5-4 and TRBJ2-7; TRBD1 might be the D (6 bases). Trimming cost V 2 bases and J 2 bases, with 8 bases left between them. CDR1 is SGHNT and CDR2 is YYREEE in the germline V gene (reference sequence). This CDR3 is 13 amino acids long. CDR3 protein: CASSFGDTYEQYF. In DNA, the CDR3 is TGTGCCAGCAGCTTTGGGGACACCTACGAGCAGTACTTC.

This clone was seen a single time. The chain is built from TRBV27 and TRBJ2-3; weak D call: TRBD2 (6 bases). Deletions cut 3 bases from V and 4 bases from J, with 14 bases between. Germline CDR1 is MNHEY and CDR2 is SMNVEV (reference sequence). This CDR3 is built from 15 residues. In DNA form, the CDR3 reads TGTGCCAGCAGTTTGTGGGGCGGGAACGCAGATACGCAGTATTTT. Its protein product is CASSLWGGNADTQYF.

The chain is built from TRBV19 and TRBJ1-2, with D tentatively TRBD1 (5 bases). Trimming pared 3 bases from V and 0 bases from J, leaving 8 bases between. CDR1 and CDR2 from the germline V gene are LNHDA and SQIVND (reference sequence). This CDR3 contains 14 residues. DNA for the CDR3: TGTGCCAGTAGTATCAGGGTATCTAACTATGGCTACACCTTC. Its translation: CASSIRVSNYGYTF.

J is TRBJ2-7 and V is TRBV5-4, with 8 nucleotides matching TRBD1. V gave up 3 bases and J gave up 2 bases; unmatched junction bases: 4. The germline V gene encodes CDR1 SGHNT and CDR2 YYREEE (reference sequence). This CDR3 has 14 residues. The CDR3 region has the DNA TGTGCCAGCAGCTACGGACAGGGACCCTACGAGCAGTACTTC. Translated: CASSYGQGPYEQYF.

The V gene is TRBV7-6, the J gene TRBJ2-5; D is unclear. V was clipped by 0 bases and J by 2 bases, with 10 bases between them. This CDR3 region has 15 residues. Germline lookup yields CDR1 SGHVS and CDR2 FNYEAQ. In DNA, the CDR3 is TGTGCCAGCAGCTTAGCAAGTGGCAGGCAAGAGACCCAGTACTTC. Its translation is CASSLASGRQETQYF.

The chain joins TRBV5-4 to TRBJ1-1; tentatively, D is TRBD1 (5 bases). The CDR3 length is 16 residues. V lost 0 bases and J 4 bases, leaving 16 bases between the germline ends. Germline CDR1 reads SGHNT; CDR2 reads YYREEE (reference sequence). Written as DNA, the CDR3 is TGTGCCAGCAGCTTGGAAAGGGGAGGATTCAGCACTGAAGCTTTCTTT. This encodes CASSLERGGFSTEAFF.

The gene calls are TRBV7-8 and TRBJ2-7; 13 nucleotides line up with TRBD2. This CDR3 has 19 residues. CDR1 is SGHVS and CDR2 is FQNEAQ in the germline V gene. Losses at the gene ends were 1 base for V and 5 bases for J; bases not matched to a gene: 14. CDR3 sequence: CASSLGTSGSLGGYNEQYF. The CDR3 DNA reads TGTGCCAGCAGCTTAGGGACTAGCGGGAGTCTTGGGGGCTACAACGAGCAGTACTTC.

The genes are TRBV27 and TRBJ1-1; D might be TRBD1 (5 bases). Trimming took off 4 bases at V and 10 bases at J, with 16 bases between the two ends. The germline CDR1 and CDR2 sequences are MNHEY and SMNVEV (reference sequence). The CDR3 consists of 13 residues. The CDR3 coding sequence is TGTGCCAGCAGTTCGCGCCCGGGACGCGGAGCTTTCTTT. Its protein is CASSSRPGRGAFF.

The rearrangement uses TRBV5-1 and TRBJ2-1; D is perhaps TRBD2 (5 bases). CDR3 length equals 13 residues. V gave up 4 bases and J gave up 8 bases, with 13 bases separating them. Germline-derived CDR1 and CDR2 are SGHRS and YFSETQ. The CDR3 DNA reads TGCGCCAGCAGCCCCGGAGGAGAGTATGAGCAGTTCTTC. Amino acid sequence: CASSPGGEYEQFF.

Comments on this clone: Compared with germline, one end of the junction differs, possibly owing to a read error. The V and J genes are TRBV7-2 and TRBJ2-1; D gene ambiguous. The CDR3 spans 15 residues. The V gene's germline CDR1 is SGHTA and CDR2 FQGNSA. CDR3 sequence (DNA): TGTGCCAGCAGCCAGGCGTCGCTGGCCTACGATGAGCAGTTCTTC. This sequence encodes CASSQASLAYDEQFF.

The chain recombines TRBV10-3 with TRBJ2-5; tentative D call: TRBD2 (6 bases). Between the trimmed V and J ends, which lost 7 bases and 5 bases, there was a span of 11 bases. The germline CDR1 and CDR2 sequences are ENHRY and SYGVKD. The CDR3 length is 12 residues. The CDR3 bases are TGTGCCATCATCAATGGGGGGGAGACCCAGTACTTC. Amino acids: CAIINGGETQYF.

The rearrangement links TRBV19 to TRBJ2-3; D is perhaps TRBD1 (6 bases). Looked up from germline, CDR1 is LNHDA and CDR2 is SQIVND (reference sequence). The CDR3 consists of 14 residues. Trimming took 4 bases from V and 2 from J, leaving 10 bases between them. The CDR3 DNA sequence: TGTGCCAGTAGTACAGGGGCCCCCACAGATACGCAGTATTTT. Amino acids: CASSTGAPTDTQYF.

The chain carries TRBV7-9 and TRBJ2-1, with 10 bases that match TRBD1. Germline-derived CDR1 and CDR2 are SEHNR and FQNEAQ (reference sequence). V shed 1 base, J shed 8 bases, and the junction held 2 bases outside the gene matches. The CDR3 contains 14 residues. The CDR3 protein is CASSLGDRGYEQFF. The CDR3 region has the DNA TGTGCCAGCAGCTTAGGGGACAGGGGCTATGAGCAGTTCTTC.

This chain uses TRBV5-1 with TRBJ1-3; TRBD1 matches at 8 bases. CDR3 length: 15 amino acids. Germline assignment: CDR1 SGHRS and CDR2 YFSETQ. V dropped 4 bases and J dropped 4; count of bases not matched to a gene: 7. DNA for the CDR3: TGCGCCAGCAGCCCCGGACAGGGAGGGGGAAACACCATATATTTT. It encodes CASSPGQGGGNTIYF.

This clone was recorded once. The genes are TRBV27 and TRBJ2-7; TRBD1 agrees at 9 bases. Germline assignment: CDR1 MNHEY and CDR2 SMNVEV (reference sequence). The ends lost 2 bases at V and 2 bases at J; junction bases unmatched: 4. The CDR3 extends over 15 amino acids. The CDR3 is CASSLRQGVAYEQYF. CDR3 DNA sequence: TGTGCCAGCAGTTTACGACAGGGGGTCGCCTACGAGCAGTACTTC.

CDR3 DNA: TGCGCCAGCAGCCACCCCGGGACAGGGGACACTGAAGCTTTCTTT. Translating it yields CASSHPGTGDTEAFF. The chain carries TRBV4-1 and TRBJ1-1, with TRBD1 matching over 10 bases. V lost 3 bases and J lost 3; bases outside the gene matches: 4. There are 15 residues in the CDR3. From germline, CDR1 is MGHRA and CDR2 YSYEKL.

This chain uses TRBV6-1 with TRBJ2-7; 7 nucleotides line up with TRBD1. Germline CDR1 and CDR2: MNHNS and SASEGT. Losses at the gene ends were 7 bases for V and 5 bases for J; bases not matched to a gene: 14. The CDR3 spans 15 residues. CDR3 amino acids: CASIARFTGDHEQYF. The DNA of the CDR3 is TGTGCCAGCATCGCACGTTTTACAGGGGACCACGAGCAGTACTTC.

The chain combines TRBV29-1 with TRBJ2-1, with TRBD1 matching 7 bases. The J segment lost 2 bases and the V segment lost 6 bases, leaving 4 bases of the junction unmatched. CDR1 SQVTM and CDR2 ANQGSEA come from the germline V gene. CDR3 length equals 13 residues. CDR3 protein: CSVTGLPYNEQFF. In DNA, the CDR3 is TGCAGCGTGACAGGGCTCCCCTACAATGAGCAGTTCTTC.

V gene TRBV7-9 combines with J gene TRBJ1-3; no definite D call. The CDR3 is 13 amino acids. V was shortened by 5 bases and J by 7 bases, with 12 bases between the two germline ends. Germline V gene data show CDR1 as SEHNR and CDR2 as FQNEAQ (reference sequence). This CDR3 is CASSPPVGNTIYF. The DNA for the CDR3 is TGTGCCAGCAGCCCGCCGGTGGGTAACACCATATATTTT.